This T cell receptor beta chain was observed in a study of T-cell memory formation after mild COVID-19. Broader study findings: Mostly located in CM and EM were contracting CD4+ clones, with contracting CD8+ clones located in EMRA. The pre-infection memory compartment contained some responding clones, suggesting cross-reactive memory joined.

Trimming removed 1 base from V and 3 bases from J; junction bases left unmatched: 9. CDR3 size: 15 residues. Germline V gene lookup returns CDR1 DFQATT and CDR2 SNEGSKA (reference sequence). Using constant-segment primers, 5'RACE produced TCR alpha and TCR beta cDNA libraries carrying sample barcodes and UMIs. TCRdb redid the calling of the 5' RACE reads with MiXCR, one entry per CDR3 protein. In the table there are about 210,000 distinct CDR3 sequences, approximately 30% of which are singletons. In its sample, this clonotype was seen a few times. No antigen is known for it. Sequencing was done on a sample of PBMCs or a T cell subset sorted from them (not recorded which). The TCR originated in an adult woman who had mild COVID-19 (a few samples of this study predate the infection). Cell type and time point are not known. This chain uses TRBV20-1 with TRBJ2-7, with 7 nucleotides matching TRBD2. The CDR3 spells CSARGLADRIYEQYF. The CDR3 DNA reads TGCAGTGCTAGAGGGCTAGCGGACCGTATCTACGAGCAGTACTTC.